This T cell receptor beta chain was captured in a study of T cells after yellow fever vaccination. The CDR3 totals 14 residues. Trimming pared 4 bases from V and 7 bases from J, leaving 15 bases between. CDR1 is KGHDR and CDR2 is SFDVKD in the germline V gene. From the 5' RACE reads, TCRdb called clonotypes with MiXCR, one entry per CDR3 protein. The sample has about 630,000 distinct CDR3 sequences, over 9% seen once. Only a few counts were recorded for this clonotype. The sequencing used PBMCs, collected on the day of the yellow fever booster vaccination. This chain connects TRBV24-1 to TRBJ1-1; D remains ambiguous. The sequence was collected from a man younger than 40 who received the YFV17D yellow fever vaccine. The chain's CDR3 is CATSEPGIDGEAFF. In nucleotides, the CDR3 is TGTGCCACCAGTGAACCCGGGATTGATGGTGAAGCTTTCTTT.